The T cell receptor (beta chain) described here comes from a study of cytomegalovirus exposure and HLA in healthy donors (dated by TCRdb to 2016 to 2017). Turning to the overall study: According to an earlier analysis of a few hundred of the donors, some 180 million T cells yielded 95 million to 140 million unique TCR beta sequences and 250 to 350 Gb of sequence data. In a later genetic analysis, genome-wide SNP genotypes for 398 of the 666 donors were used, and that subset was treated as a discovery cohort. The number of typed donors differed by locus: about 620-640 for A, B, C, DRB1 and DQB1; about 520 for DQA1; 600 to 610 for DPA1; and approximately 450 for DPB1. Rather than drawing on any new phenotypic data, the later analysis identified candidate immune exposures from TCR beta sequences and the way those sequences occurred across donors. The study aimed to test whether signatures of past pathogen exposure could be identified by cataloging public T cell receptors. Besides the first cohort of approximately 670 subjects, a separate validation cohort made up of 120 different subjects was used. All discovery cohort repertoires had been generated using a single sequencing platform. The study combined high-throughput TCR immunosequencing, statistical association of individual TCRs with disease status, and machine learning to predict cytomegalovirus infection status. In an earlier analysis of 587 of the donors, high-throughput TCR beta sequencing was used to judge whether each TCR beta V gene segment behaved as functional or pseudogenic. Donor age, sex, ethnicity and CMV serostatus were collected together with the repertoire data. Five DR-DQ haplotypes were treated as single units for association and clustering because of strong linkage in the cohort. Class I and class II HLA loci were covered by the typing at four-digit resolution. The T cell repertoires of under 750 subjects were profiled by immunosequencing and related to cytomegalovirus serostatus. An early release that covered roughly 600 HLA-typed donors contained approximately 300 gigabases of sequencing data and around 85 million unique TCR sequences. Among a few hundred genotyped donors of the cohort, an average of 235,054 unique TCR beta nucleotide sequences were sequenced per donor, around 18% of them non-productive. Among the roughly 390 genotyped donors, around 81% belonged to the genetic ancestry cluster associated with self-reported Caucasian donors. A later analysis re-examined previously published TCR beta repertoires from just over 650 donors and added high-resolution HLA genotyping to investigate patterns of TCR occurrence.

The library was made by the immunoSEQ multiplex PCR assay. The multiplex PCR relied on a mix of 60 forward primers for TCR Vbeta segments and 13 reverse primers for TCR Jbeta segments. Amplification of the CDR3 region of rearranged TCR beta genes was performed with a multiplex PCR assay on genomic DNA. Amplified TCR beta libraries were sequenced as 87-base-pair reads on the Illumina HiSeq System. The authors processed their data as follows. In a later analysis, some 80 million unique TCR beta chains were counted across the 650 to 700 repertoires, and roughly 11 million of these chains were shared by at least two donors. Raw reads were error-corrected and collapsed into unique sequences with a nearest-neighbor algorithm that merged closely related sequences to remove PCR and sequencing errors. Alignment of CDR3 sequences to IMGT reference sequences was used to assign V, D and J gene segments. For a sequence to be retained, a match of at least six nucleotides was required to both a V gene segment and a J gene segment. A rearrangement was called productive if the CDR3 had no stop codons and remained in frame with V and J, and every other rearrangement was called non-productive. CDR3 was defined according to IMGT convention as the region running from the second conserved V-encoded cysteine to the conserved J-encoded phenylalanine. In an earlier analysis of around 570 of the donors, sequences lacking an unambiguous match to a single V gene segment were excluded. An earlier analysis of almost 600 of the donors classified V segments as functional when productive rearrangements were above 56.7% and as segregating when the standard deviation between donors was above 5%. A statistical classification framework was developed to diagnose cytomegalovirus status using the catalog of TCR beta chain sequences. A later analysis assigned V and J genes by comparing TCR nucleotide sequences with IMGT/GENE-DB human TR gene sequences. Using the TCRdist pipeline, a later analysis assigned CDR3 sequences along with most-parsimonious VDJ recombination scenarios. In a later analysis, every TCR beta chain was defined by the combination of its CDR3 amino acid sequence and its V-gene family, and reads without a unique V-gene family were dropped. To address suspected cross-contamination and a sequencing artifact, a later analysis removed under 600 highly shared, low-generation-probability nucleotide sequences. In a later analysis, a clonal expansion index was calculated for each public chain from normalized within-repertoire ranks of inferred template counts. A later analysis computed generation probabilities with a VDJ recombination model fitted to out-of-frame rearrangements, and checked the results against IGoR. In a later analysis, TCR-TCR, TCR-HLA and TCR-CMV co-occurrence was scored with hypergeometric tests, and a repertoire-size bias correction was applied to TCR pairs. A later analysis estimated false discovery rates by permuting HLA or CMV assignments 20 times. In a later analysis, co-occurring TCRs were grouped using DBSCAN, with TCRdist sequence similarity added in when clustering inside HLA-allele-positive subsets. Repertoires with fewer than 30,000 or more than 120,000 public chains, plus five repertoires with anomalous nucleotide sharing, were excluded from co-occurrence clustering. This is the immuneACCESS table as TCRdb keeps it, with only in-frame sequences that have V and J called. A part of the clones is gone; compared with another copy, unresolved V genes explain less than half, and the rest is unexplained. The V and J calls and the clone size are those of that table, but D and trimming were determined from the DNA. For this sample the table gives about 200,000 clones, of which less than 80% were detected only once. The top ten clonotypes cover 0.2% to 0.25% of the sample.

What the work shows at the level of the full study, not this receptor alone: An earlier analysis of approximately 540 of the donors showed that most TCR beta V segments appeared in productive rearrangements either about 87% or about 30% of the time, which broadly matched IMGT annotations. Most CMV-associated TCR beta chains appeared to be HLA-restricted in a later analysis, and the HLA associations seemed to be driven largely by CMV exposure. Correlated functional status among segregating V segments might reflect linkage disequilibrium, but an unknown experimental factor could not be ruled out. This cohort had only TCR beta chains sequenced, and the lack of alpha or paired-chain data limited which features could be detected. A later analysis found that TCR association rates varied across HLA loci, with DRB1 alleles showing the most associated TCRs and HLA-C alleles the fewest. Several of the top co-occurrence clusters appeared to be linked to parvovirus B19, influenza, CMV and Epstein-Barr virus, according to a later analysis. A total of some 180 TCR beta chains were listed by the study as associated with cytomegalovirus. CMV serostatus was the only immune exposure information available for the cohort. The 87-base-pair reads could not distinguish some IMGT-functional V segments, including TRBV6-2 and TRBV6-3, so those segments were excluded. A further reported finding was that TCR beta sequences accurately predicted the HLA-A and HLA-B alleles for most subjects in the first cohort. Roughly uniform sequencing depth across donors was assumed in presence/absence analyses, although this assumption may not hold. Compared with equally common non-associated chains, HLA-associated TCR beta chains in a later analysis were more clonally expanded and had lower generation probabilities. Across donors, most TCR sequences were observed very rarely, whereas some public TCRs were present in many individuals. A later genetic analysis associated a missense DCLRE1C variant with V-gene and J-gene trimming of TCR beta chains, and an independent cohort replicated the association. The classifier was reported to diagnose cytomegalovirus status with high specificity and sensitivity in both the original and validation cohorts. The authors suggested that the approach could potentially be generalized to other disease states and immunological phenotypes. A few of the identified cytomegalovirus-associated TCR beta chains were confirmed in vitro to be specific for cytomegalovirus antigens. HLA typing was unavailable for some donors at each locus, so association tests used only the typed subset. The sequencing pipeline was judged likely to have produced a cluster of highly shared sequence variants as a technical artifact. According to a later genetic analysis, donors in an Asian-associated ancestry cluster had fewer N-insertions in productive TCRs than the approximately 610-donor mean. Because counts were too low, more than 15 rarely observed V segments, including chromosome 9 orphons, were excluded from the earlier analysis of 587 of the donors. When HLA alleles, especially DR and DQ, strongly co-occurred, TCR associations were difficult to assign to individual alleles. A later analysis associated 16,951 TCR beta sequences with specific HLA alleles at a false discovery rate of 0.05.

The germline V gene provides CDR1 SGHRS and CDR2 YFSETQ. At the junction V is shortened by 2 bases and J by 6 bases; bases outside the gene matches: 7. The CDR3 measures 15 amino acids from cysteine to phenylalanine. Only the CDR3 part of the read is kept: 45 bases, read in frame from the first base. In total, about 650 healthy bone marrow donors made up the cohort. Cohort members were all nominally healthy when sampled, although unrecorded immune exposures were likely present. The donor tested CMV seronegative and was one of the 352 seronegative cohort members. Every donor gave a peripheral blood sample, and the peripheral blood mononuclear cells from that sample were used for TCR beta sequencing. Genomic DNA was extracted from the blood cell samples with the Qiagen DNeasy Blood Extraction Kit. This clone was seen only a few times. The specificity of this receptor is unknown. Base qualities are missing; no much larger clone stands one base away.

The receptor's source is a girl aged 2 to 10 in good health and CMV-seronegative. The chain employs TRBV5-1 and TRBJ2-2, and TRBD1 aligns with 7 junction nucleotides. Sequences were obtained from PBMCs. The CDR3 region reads CASSLGDRVPGELFF. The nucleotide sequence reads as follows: TGCGCCAGCAGCTTAGGAGACAGGGTGCCCGGGGAGCTGTTTTTT.